This TCR beta chain came from a study of T cells in Graves' hyperthyroidism and ophthalmopathy. Study observations and caveats: Most thyroid clonotypes expanded above 0.001 were also detected in blood. Model predictions of ophthalmopathy came a median about six months before onset.

Uncontrolled infections, other autoimmune diseases, pregnancy or lactation led to exclusion of patients. Based on clinical symptoms, serum thyroxine and TRAb, thyroid ultrasound and orbital computed tomography, diagnoses were reached. RNA transcripts gave rise to amplified TCR beta CDR3 regions. The HTBI primer set drove a first-round RT-PCR of the TCR CDR3. MiXCR was run by TCRdb on the multiplex PCR reads, yielding one entry per CDR3 protein. Of 370,000 or so distinct CDR3 sequences listed, 25% are singletons. Details on this clonotype: Its antigen remains unknown.

Germline trimming cut 3 bases from V and 9 bases from J; bases unmatched to any gene: 4. This CDR3 comprises 14 residues. The germline CDR1 and CDR2 sequences are DFQATT and SNEGSKA (reference sequence). The source of this sequence is a man aged 50-59 years with Graves' hyperthyroidism. The chain employs TRBV20-1 and TRBJ2-1, with 14 bases identical to TRBD2. The source material was blood. The CDR3 DNA sequence: TGCAGTGCTAGTGGGACTAGCGGGAGAGGTGAGCAGTTCTTC. It codes for CSASGTSGRGEQFF.